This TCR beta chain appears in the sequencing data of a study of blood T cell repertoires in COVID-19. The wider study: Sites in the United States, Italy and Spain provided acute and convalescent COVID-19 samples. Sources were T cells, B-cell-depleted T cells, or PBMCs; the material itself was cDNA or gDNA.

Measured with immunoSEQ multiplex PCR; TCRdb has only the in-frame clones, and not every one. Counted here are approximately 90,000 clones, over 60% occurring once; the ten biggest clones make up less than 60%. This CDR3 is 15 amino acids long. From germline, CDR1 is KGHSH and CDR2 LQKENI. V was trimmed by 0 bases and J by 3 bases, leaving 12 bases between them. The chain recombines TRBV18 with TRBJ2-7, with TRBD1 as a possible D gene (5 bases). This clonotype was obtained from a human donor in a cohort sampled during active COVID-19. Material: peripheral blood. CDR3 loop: CASSPPRTKNYEQYF. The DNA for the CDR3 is TGTGCCAGCTCACCACCACGGACAAAAAACTACGAGCAGTACTTC. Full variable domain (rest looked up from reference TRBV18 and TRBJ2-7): NAGVMQNPRHLVRRRGQEARLRCSPMKGHSHVYWYRQLPEEGLKFMVYLQKENIIDESGMPKERFSAEFPKEGPSILRIQQVVRGDSAAYFCASSPPRTKNYEQYFGPGTRLTVT.